Listed below are T cell receptor beta chains from one sample, sequenced in a study of regulatory T cells in long-lasting Graves disease. MiXCR, applied by TCRdb to the multiplex PCR reads, yields one record per CDR3 protein. The table has some 500,000 distinct CDR3 sequences, 16% seen once. The same specimen was also included in a second study, on T cells in Graves' hyperthyroidism and ophthalmopathy.

This material consisted of peripheral blood mononuclear cells (PBMCs), taken at new diagnosis, from a patient treated with antithyroid drugs. Every receptor here comes from a woman aged 35-60 years with Graves disease. Both conserved end residues are trimmed from each CDR3.

v_call cdr3_aa
TRBV12-3/TRBV12-4 ASRLDTNYGYT
TRBV29-1 SVEATGLYNEQF
TRBV11-3 ASSSGTSGGAMDTQY
TRBV7-6 ASSLQNGANQPQH
TRBV20-1 SAILTGGGNQETQY
TRBV6-5 ASSYSDGPQNEQF
TRBV6-1 ASSGSGRSNQPQH
TRBV6-1 ASSSDGGYNEQF
TRBV20-1 SAIRASGGVYEQY
TRBV7-8 ASSPIRGGSGANVLT
TRBV6-1 ASSEALVRSETQY
TRBV6-9 ASSYSTEEREEGSAFFYTDTQY
TRBV4-1 ASSPQGGGYNEQF
TRBV6-2/TRBV6-3 ASSYQAREGWSYEQY
TRBV11-2 ASSSLRGPTDTQY
TRBV10-3 AIKQGATTNEKLF
TRBV20-1 SASAPYGQQETQY
TRBV30 AWSGGFNGNTIY